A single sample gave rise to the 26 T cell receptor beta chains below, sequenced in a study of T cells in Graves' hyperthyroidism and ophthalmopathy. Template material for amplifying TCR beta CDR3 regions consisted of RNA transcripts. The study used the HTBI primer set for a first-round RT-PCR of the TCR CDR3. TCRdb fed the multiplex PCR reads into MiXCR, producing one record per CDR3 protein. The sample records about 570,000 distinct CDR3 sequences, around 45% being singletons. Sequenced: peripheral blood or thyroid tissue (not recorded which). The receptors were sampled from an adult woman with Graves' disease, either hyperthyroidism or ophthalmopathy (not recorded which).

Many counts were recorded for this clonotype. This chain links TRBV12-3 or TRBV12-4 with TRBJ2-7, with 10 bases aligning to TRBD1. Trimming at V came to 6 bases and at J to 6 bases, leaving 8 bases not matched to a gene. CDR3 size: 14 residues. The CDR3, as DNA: TGTGCCAGCAGACAAGACAGGGGGCGAGGCGAGCAGTACTTC. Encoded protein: CASRQDRGRGEQYF.

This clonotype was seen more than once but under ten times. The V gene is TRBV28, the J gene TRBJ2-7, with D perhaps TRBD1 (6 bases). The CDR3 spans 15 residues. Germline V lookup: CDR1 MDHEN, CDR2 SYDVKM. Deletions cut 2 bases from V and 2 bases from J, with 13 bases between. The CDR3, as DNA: TGTGCCAGCAGTTTAGTCCCGGGACAAGCCTACGAGCAGTACTTC. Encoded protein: CASSLVPGQAYEQYF.

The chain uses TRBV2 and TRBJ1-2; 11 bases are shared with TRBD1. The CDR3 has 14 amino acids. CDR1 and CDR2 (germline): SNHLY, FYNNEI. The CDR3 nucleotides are TGTGTCGGACGGAATAGGACAGGGGGCCGTGGCTACACCTTC. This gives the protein CVGRNRTGGRGYTF.

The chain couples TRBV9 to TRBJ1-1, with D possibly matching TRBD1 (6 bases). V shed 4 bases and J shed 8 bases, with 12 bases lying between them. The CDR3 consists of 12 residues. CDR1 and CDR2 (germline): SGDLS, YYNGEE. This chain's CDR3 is CASSPKDREAFF. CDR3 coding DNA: TGTGCCAGCAGCCCGAAGGACAGAGAAGCTTTCTTT.

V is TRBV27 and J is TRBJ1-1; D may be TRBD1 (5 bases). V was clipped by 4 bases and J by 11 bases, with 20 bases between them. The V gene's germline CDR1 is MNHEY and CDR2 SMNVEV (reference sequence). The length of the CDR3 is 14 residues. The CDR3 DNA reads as TGTGCCAGCAGTTCCTCCCGACGGGGGGGAATTGCTTTCTTT. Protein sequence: CASSSSRRGGIAFF.

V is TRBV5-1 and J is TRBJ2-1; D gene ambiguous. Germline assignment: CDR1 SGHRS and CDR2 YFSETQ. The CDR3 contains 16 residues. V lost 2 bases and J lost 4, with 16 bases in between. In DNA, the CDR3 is TGCGCCAGCAGCTTCGAAACATCTGTAGGGTACAATGAGCAGTTCTTC. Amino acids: CASSFETSVGYNEQFF.

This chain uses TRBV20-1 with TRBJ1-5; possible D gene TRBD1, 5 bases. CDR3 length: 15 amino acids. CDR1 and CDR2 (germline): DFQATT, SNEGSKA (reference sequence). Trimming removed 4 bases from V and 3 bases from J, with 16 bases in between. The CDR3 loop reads CSANSGTANNQPQHF. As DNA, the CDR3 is TGCAGTGCTAACTCCGGGACGGCGAACAATCAGCCCCAGCATTTT.

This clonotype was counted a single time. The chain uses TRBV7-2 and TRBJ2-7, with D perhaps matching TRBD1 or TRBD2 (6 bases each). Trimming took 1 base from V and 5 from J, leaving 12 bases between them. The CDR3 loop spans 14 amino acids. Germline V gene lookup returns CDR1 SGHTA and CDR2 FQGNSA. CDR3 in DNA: TGTGCCAGCAGCTTAGGGGGGGCAGCGAACGAGCAGTACTTC. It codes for CASSLGGAANEQYF.

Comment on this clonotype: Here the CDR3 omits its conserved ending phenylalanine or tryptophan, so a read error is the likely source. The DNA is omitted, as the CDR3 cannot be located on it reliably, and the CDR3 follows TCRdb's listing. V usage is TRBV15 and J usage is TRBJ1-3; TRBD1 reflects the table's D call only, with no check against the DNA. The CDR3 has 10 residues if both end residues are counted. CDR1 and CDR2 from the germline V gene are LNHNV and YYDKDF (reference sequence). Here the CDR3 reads CATSRDWGRA.

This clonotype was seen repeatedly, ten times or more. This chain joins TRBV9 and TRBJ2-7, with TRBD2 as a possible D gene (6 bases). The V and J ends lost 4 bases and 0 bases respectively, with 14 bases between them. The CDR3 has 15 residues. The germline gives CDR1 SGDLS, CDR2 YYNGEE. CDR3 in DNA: TGTGCCAGCAGCCGAAGCGGGTCAAGCTCCTACGAGCAGTACTTC. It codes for CASSRSGSSSYEQYF.

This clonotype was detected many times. This chain's CDR3 is CASSDGSEETQYF. The CDR3 DNA is TGCGCCAGCAGCGATGGGTCCGAAGAGACCCAGTACTTC. The V and J genes are TRBV5-1 and TRBJ2-5; D is unclear. Germline values: CDR1 SGHRS, CDR2 YFSETQ. Trimming removed 4 bases from V and 3 bases from J, with 10 bases in between. The CDR3 totals 13 residues.

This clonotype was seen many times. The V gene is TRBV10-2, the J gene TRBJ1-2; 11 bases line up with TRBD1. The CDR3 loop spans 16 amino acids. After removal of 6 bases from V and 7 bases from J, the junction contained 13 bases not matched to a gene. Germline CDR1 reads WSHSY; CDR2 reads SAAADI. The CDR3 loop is CASRTPLDRGLGGYTF. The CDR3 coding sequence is TGCGCCAGCAGAACACCCCTGGACAGGGGGCTTGGTGGCTACACCTTC.

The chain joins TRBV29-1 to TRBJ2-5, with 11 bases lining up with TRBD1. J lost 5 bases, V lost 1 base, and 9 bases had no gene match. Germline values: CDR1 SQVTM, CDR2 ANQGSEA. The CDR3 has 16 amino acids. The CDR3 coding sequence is TGCAGCGTTGAAGGCTACGGACAGGGGGCGGGGGAGACCCAGTACTTC. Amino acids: CSVEGYGQGAGETQYF.

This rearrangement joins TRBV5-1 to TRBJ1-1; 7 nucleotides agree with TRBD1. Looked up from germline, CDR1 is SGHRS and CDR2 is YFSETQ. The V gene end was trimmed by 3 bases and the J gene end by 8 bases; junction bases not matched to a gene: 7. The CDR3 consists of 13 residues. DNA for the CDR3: TGCGCCAGCAGCTGGAGGGACAGCGCCGAAGCTTTCTTT. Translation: CASSWRDSAEAFF.

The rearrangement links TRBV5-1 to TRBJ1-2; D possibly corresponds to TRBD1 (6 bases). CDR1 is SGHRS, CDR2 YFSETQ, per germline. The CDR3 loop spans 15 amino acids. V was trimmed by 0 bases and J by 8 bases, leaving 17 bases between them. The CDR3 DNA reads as TGCGCCAGCAGCTTGGCCAGGGGCGTGGATGGCGGCTACACCTTC. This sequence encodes CASSLARGVDGGYTF.

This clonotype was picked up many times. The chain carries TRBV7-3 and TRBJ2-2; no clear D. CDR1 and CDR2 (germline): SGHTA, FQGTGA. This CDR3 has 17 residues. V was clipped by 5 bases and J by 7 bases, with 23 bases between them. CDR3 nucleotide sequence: TGTGCCAGCAGCCCCCGGGCGGTAAATCCGATGTACGGGGAGCTGTTTTTT. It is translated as CASSPRAVNPMYGELFF.

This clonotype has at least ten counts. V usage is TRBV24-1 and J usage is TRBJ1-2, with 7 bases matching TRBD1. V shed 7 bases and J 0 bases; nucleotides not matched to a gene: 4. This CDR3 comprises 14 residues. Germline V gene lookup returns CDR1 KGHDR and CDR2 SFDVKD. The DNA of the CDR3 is TGTGCCACCAGCTCGGGACAGACTAACTATGGCTACACCTTC. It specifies CATSSGQTNYGYTF.

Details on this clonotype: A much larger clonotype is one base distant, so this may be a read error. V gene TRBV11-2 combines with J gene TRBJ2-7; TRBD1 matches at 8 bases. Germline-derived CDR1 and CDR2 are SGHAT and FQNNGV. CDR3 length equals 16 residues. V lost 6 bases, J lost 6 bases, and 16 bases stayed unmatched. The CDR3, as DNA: TGTGCCAGCAGACGAATACCAGGGGGCGCTTTCTCCGAGCAGTACTTC. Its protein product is CASRRIPGGAFSEQYF. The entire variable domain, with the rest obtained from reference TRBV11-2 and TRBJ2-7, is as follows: EAGVAQSPRYKIIEKRQSVAFWCNPISGHATLYWYQQILGQGPKLLIQFQNNGVVDDSQLPKDRFSAERLKGVDSTLKIQPAKLEDSAVYLCASRRIPGGAFSEQYFGPGTRLTVT.

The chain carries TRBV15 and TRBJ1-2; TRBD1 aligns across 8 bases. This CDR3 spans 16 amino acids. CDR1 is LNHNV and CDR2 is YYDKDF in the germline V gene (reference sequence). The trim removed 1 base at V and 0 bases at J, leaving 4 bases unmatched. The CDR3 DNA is TGTGCCACCAGCAGAGCCGGGACAGGAGCTAACTATGGCTACACCTTC. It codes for CATSRAGTGANYGYTF.

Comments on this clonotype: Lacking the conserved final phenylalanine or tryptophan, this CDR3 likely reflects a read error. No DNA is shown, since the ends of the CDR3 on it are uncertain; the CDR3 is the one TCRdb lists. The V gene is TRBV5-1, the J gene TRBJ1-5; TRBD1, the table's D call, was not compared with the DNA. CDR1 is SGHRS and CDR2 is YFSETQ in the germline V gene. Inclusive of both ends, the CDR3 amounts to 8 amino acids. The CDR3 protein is CASSRGTV.

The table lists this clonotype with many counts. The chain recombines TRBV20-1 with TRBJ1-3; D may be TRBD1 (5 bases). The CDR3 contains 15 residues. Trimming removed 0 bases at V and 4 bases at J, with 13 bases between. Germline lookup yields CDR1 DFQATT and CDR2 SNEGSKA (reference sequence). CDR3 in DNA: TGCAGTGCTAGAGATCTAAGGGGCGCGGGAAACACCATATATTTT. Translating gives CSARDLRGAGNTIYF.

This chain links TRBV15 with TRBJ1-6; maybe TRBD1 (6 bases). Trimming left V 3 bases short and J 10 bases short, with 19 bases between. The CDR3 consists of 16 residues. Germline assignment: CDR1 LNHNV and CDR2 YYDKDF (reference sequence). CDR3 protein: CATSSTTGTLGSPLHF. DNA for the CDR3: TGTGCCACCAGCAGTACCACAGGGACTTTAGGATCACCCCTCCACTTT.

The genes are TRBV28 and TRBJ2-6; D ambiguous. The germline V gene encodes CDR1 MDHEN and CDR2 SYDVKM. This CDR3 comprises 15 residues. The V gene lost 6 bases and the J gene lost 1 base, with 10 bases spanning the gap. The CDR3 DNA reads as TGTGCCAGCAGCTCCGGAGCGTCTGGGGCCAACGTCCTGACTTTC. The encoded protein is CASSSGASGANVLTF.

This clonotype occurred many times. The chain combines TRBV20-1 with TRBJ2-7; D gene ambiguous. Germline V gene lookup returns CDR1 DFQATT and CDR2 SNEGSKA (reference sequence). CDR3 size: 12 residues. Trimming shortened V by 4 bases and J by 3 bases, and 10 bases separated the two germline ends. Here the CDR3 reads CSATRDNYEQYF. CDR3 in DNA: TGCAGTGCTACACGAGATAACTACGAGCAGTACTTC.

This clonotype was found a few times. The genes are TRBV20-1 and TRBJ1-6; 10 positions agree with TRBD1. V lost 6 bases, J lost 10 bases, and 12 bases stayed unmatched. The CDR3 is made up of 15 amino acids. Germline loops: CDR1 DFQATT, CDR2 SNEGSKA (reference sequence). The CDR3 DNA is TGCAGTGCCCCTACCCCGGACAGGGGGAGCTCACCCCTCCACTTT. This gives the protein CSAPTPDRGSSPLHF.

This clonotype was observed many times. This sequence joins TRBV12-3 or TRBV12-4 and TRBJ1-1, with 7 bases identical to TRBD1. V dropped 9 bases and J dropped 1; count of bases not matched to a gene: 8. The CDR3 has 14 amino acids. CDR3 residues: CASSIRTGNTEAFF. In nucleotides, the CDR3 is TGTGCCAGTAGTATAAGGACAGGGAACACTGAAGCTTTCTTT.